A single sample is the source of the 25 T cell receptor beta chains below, sequenced in a study of T cells in Graves' hyperthyroidism and ophthalmopathy. Amplification targeted TCR beta CDR3 regions from RNA transcripts. A set of HTBI primers served as the primers for a first-round RT-PCR of the TCR CDR3. TCRdb passed the multiplex PCR reads through MiXCR, listing each CDR3 protein once. Of just under 750,000 distinct CDR3 sequences listed, around a third are singletons. The sequencing sample was made of blood. Receptors originate from a woman between 40 and 55 years old with Graves' hyperthyroidism.

This clonotype was observed many times. The chain recombines TRBV20-1 with TRBJ1-2; 10 bases line up with TRBD1. The CDR3 totals 12 residues. Germline loops: CDR1 DFQATT, CDR2 SNEGSKA (reference sequence). Germline trimming cut 5 bases from V and 6 bases from J; bases unmatched to any gene: 3. This CDR3 is CSARDRGHGYTF. The CDR3 nucleotides are TGCAGTGCTCGGGACAGGGGTCATGGCTACACCTTC.

This clonotype has only a few counts. The genes are TRBV5-6 and TRBJ1-2; D call uncertain. The CDR3 spans 16 residues. The germline V and J ends were trimmed by 3 bases and 3 bases, with 18 bases remaining between them. The germline gives CDR1 SGHDT, CDR2 YYEEEE. DNA of the CDR3: TGTGCCAGCAGCTCCCTCCTAGTCCAGGCAGACTATGGCTACACCTTC. Residues: CASSSLLVQADYGYTF.

The sample holds many counts of this clonotype. The chain recombines TRBV7-2 with TRBJ2-7; 8 bases align to TRBD1. This CDR3 has 14 residues. Trimming removed 5 bases from V and 2 bases from J; junction bases left unmatched: 5. CDR1 and CDR2 from the germline V gene are SGHTA and FQGNSA. The CDR3 sequence: CASSPWTGTYEQYF. CDR3 coding DNA: TGTGCCAGCAGCCCCTGGACAGGGACCTACGAGCAGTACTTC.

The V gene is TRBV28, the J gene TRBJ1-2, with TRBD1 as a possible D gene (5 bases). The CDR3 is 14 amino acids. Trimming took 5 bases from V and 2 from J, leaving 12 bases between them. Per the germline V gene, CDR1 is MDHEN and CDR2 is SYDVKM. The CDR3 region is CASSSGGGNYGYTF. The CDR3 nucleotides are TGTGCCAGCAGTAGTGGGGGAGGGAACTATGGCTACACCTTC.

The sample holds many counts of this clonotype. The genes are TRBV29-1 and TRBJ1-1; 7 nucleotides align to TRBD1. The ends lost 6 bases at V and 5 bases at J; junction bases unmatched: 9. Germline V gene sequence: CDR1 SQVTM, CDR2 ANQGSEA. The CDR3 runs 13 residues. CDR3 protein: CSVPRQGRTEAFF. CDR3 coding DNA: TGCAGCGTCCCAAGACAGGGTCGGACTGAAGCTTTCTTT.

This chain links TRBV5-1 with TRBJ1-6; D uncertain. Germline V gene data show CDR1 as SGHRS and CDR2 as YFSETQ. The germline V and J ends were trimmed by 1 base and 3 bases, with 11 bases remaining between them. The CDR3 is 16 amino acids. The CDR3, as DNA: TGCGCCAGCAGCTTGAACCCAGGAAACTATAATTCACCCCTCCACTTT. It specifies CASSLNPGNYNSPLHF.

The chain couples TRBV6-5 to TRBJ1-2; 7 positions match TRBD1. Germline values: CDR1 MNHEY, CDR2 SVGAGI. This CDR3 is built from 15 residues. V was pared by 6 bases and J by 4 bases, with 11 bases of the junction left unmatched. Written as DNA, the CDR3 is TGTGCCAGCAGCTTCACTAACGACAGGGCCTATGGCTACACCTTC. It translates to CASSFTNDRAYGYTF.

This clonotype was observed once. A single base separates this from a much larger clone, so it may be a read error. V gene TRBV6-5 combines with J gene TRBJ1-1, with a possible D match to TRBD1 (5 bases). The CDR3 has 15 residues. V was clipped by 5 bases and J by 1 base, with 14 bases between them. Germline-derived CDR1 and CDR2 are MNHEY and SVGAGI. Here the CDR3 DNA reads TGTGCCAGCAGTCACGTCAGGGAGGGGAACACTGAAGCTTTCTTT. Translated: CASSHVREGNTEAFF.

V and J are TRBV6-6 and TRBJ1-5; D not resolved. Trimming pared 8 bases from V and 3 bases from J, leaving 11 bases between. The CDR3 is made up of 13 amino acids. Germline CDR1 reads MNHNY; CDR2 reads SVGAGI (reference sequence). CDR3 protein: CASWTPNNQPQHF. The CDR3 DNA reads as TGTGCCAGCTGGACCCCGAACAATCAGCCCCAGCATTTT.

This clonotype was counted a few times. The genes are TRBV28 and TRBJ1-2; D is unresolved. The V gene lost 5 bases and the J gene lost 6 bases, with 13 bases spanning the gap. The CDR3 contains 13 residues. Germline CDR1 is MDHEN and CDR2 is SYDVKM. The CDR3 DNA reads TGTGCCAGCAGTCGTCCCACAGTAAATGGCTACACCTTC. Its translation is CASSRPTVNGYTF.

In this sample, this clonotype turned up many times. The chain has TRBV14 and TRBJ1-4; D is unresolved. The CDR3 loop spans 15 amino acids. V was shortened by 3 bases and J by 7 bases, with 15 bases between the two germline ends. Germline CDR1 reads SGHDN; CDR2 reads FVKESK. The chain's CDR3 is CASSQHEVAPEKLFF. CDR3 bases: TGTGCCAGCAGCCAGCACGAGGTAGCGCCTGAAAAACTGTTTTTT.

The rearrangement links TRBV20-1 to TRBJ2-5; D ambiguous. V shed 3 bases and J shed 3 bases, with 14 bases lying between them. Germline-derived CDR1 and CDR2 are DFQATT and SNEGSKA (reference sequence). This CDR3 has 14 residues. The CDR3 DNA reads as TGCAGTGCTAGGAAGGCGCTGGGGAAAGAGACCCAGTACTTC. It yields the protein CSARKALGKETQYF.

This clonotype has only a few counts. This chain links TRBV25-1 with TRBJ2-2; D gene uncertain. In germline, CDR1 is MGHDK, CDR2 SYGVNS. The V gene lost 5 bases and the J gene lost 1 base, with 11 bases spanning the gap. The CDR3 length is 15 residues. Written as DNA, the CDR3 is TGTGCCAGCAGTTTCAAAGCAGGGAACACCGGGGAGCTGTTTTTT. It specifies CASSFKAGNTGELFF. Variable domain in full (rest from reference TRBV25-1 and TRBJ2-2): EADIYQTPRYLVIGTGKKITLECSQTMGHDKMYWYQQDPGMELHLIHYSYGVNSTEKGDLSSESTVSRIRTEHFPLTLESARPSHTSQYLCASSFKAGNTGELFFGEGSRLTVL.

This clonotype has just a few counts. The chain couples TRBV12-3 or TRBV12-4 to TRBJ1-2, with D perhaps matching TRBD1 (5 bases). The CDR3 contains 13 residues. V was pared by 7 bases and J by 7 bases, with 16 bases between. CDR3 coding DNA: TGTGCCAGCACCCCCAGGGAGGGGTTTGGCTACACCTTC. Protein: CASTPREGFGYTF.

The sample holds a few counts of this clonotype. CDR3 loop: CSARDDGQDRGVRTEAFF. The CDR3 DNA reads TGCAGTGCTAGAGATGATGGGCAGGATAGGGGAGTGAGGACTGAAGCTTTCTTT. The J gene is TRBJ1-1, the V gene TRBV20-1, with D perhaps matching TRBD1 (5 bases). The CDR3 loop spans 18 amino acids. Germline lookup yields CDR1 DFQATT and CDR2 SNEGSKA (reference sequence). The V end lost 0 bases, the J end lost 5 bases, and 25 bases lay between the germline ends.

This clonotype was found many times. This chain links TRBV12-3 or TRBV12-4 with TRBJ1-6; possible D gene TRBD1, 6 bases. V was clipped by 5 bases and J by 7 bases, with 12 bases between them. The CDR3 contains 14 residues. The CDR3 region has the DNA TGTGCCAGCAGTGGAACAGGGAACAATTCACCCCTCCACTTT. Amino acid sequence: CASSGTGNNSPLHF.

This clonotype has at least ten counts. This sequence joins TRBV25-1 and TRBJ1-5; a weak D match, TRBD1 (6 bases). CDR3 length equals 13 residues. The V and J ends lost 4 bases and 4 bases respectively, with 8 bases between them. Germline V gene lookup returns CDR1 MGHDK and CDR2 SYGVNS. The CDR3, as DNA: TGTGCCAGCAGTGTGGGGGCGAATCAGCCCCAGCATTTT. It yields the protein CASSVGANQPQHF.

As concerns this clonotype: No conserved phenylalanine or tryptophan ends this CDR3, so it is likely a read error. It is unclear where the CDR3 begins or ends on the DNA, so no DNA is shown, and the CDR3 is as TCRdb lists it. CDR3 sequence reads: CSATGEPS. The chain joins TRBV20-1 to TRBJ2-5; whether TRBD1, the table's D call, matches the DNA was not checked. The CDR3 is 8 residues long, ends included. The germline CDR1 and CDR2 sequences are DFQATT and SNEGSKA (reference sequence).

The table lists this clonotype with many counts. V and J are TRBV7-9 and TRBJ1-2; D is unclear. Trimming cost V 5 bases and J 3 bases, with 10 bases left between them. This CDR3 region has 13 residues. Germline CDR1 is SEHNR and CDR2 is FQNEAQ (reference sequence). CDR3 in amino acids: CASSPYSYYGYTF. CDR3 bases: TGTGCCAGCAGCCCATACAGTTACTATGGCTACACCTTC.

The J gene is TRBJ2-1, the V gene TRBV24-1, with D tentatively TRBD2 (5 bases). This CDR3 is 13 amino acids long. Germline V gene data show CDR1 as KGHDR and CDR2 as SFDVKD. Trimming cost V 4 bases and J 8 bases, with 11 bases left between them. The CDR3, as DNA: TGTGCCACCAGTGAGGCGGGTGGTCATGAGCAGTTCTTC. Protein sequence: CATSEAGGHEQFF.

This clonotype was found a few times. The chain couples TRBV7-9 to TRBJ2-2; no clear D. CDR3 length: 12 residues. Germline V gene sequence: CDR1 SEHNR, CDR2 FQNEAQ (reference sequence). V was trimmed by 4 bases and J by 3 bases, leaving 3 bases between them. CDR3 nucleotides: TGTGCCAGCAGCTCTCACACCGGGGAGCTGTTTTTT. It specifies CASSSHTGELFF.

This clonotype was found many times. The rearrangement joins TRBV29-1 to TRBJ2-3; TRBD2 matches at 10 bases. Germline trimming cut 6 bases from V and 2 bases from J; bases unmatched to any gene: 14. The length of the CDR3 is 17 residues. Germline CDR1 is SQVTM and CDR2 is ANQGSEA. CDR3 in DNA: TGCAGCGTCACCGGAACTATAGCGGGAGGCGCCACAGATACGCAGTATTTT. The encoded protein is CSVTGTIAGGATDTQYF.

The chain carries TRBV4-2 and TRBJ2-7; D perhaps matches TRBD2 (6 bases). Germline loops: CDR1 LGHNA, CDR2 YNFKEQ. The CDR3 extends over 15 amino acids. Trimming removed 4 bases from V and 0 bases from J, with 13 bases in between. DNA for the CDR3: TGTGCCAGCAGCCCAGTTGCTAGCGACTCCTACGAGCAGTACTTC. It specifies CASSPVASDSYEQYF.

This clonotype showed up just once. One end of the junction does not line up with germline, which may come from a read error. The chain recombines TRBV29-1 with TRBJ2-1; 7 bases agree with TRBD1. This CDR3 region has 13 residues. The germline V gene encodes CDR1 SQVTM and CDR2 ANQGSEA. The CDR3, as DNA: TGCAGCTTTGAAGGGGGCGCGAACAATGAGCAGTTCTTC. Amino acid sequence: CSFEGGANNEQFF.

This clonotype has a count of ten or more. The chain combines TRBV29-1 with TRBJ1-1; unclear D gene. Trimming cost V 6 bases and J 10 bases, with 18 bases left between them. Germline V gene sequence: CDR1 SQVTM, CDR2 ANQGSEA. The CDR3 consists of 12 residues. The DNA for the CDR3 is TGCAGCGTCGCCGGCCCACCGGAGGCAGCTTTCTTT. This sequence encodes CSVAGPPEAAFF.